The next 30 T cell receptor beta chains were all read from a single sample in a study of blood T cell repertoires in COVID-19. Generated by immunoSEQ multiplex PCR, the TCRdb table keeps only in-frame clones and is missing some. This sample has around 63,000 clones; around 91% occur once, and the top ten carry about a sixth. Sequences were obtained from peripheral blood. The receptor source for this set is a woman in her sixties or seventies with COVID-19, enrolled during active disease.

V is TRBV24-1 and J is TRBJ1-5, with TRBD1 identical over 8 bases. The CDR3 is 16 residues long. Germline CDR1 is KGHDR and CDR2 is SFDVKD. V dropped 4 bases and J dropped 3; count of bases not matched to a gene: 7. The CDR3 spells CATSDPATGDNQPQHF. CDR3 DNA: TGTGCCACCAGTGACCCCGCGACAGGGGACAATCAGCCCCAGCATTTT.

This sequence joins TRBV4-2 and TRBJ2-7; 10 bases match TRBD2. CDR1 is LGHNA, CDR2 YNFKEQ, per germline. Germline trimming cut 3 bases from V and 4 bases from J; bases unmatched to any gene: 6. This CDR3 is built from 15 residues. CDR3 residues: CASSQTASGSYEQYF. In nucleotides, the CDR3 is TGTGCCAGCAGCCAGACAGCTAGCGGGAGTTACGAGCAGTACTTC.

V is TRBV9 and J is TRBJ2-1; D perhaps matches TRBD2 (6 bases). Per germline, CDR1 SGDLS and CDR2 YYNGEE. V lost 4 bases, J lost 2 bases, and 13 bases lay in between. This CDR3 has 15 residues. The CDR3 sequence: CASSPLAATYNEQFF. The DNA for the CDR3 is TGTGCCAGCAGCCCTTTAGCGGCGACCTACAATGAGCAGTTCTTC.

This chain joins TRBV27 and TRBJ2-1; 7 bases match TRBD2. The length of the CDR3 is 15 residues. The J segment lost 3 bases and the V segment lost 7 bases, leaving 9 bases of the junction unmatched. The germline V gene has CDR1 MNHEY and CDR2 SMNVEV (reference sequence). CDR3 DNA sequence: TGTGCCAGCATGACTAGAGGGAGGGGCTACAATGAGCAGTTCTTC. It yields the protein CASMTRGRGYNEQFF.

The V gene is TRBV28, the J gene TRBJ1-4; maybe TRBD1 (5 bases). Per germline, CDR1 MDHEN and CDR2 SYDVKM. Trimming removed 7 bases at V and 0 bases at J, with 15 bases between. This CDR3 contains 16 residues. CDR3 nucleotides: TGTGCCAGCACCCCACAGGCAATTGCAACTAATGAAAAACTGTTTTTT. Its protein product is CASTPQAIATNEKLFF.

This rearrangement joins TRBV7-9 to TRBJ1-2, with D unclear. This CDR3 contains 12 residues. The germline V gene has CDR1 SEHNR and CDR2 FQNEAQ (reference sequence). Trimming cost V 6 bases and J 6 bases, with 11 bases left between them. In DNA, the CDR3 is TGTGCCAGCAGTTCGACATACCATGGCTACACCTTC. As protein: CASSSTYHGYTF.

V gene TRBV5-1 combines with J gene TRBJ1-4; D is uncertain. This CDR3 has 15 residues. The V end was cut by 2 bases, the J end by 8 bases, with 16 bases between. Germline CDR1 SGHRS, CDR2 YFSETQ. The CDR3 DNA is TGCGCCAGCAGCTTCAAACGGGGAATTGGGGAAAAACTGTTTTTT. It specifies CASSFKRGIGEKLFF.

The chain couples TRBV28 to TRBJ1-2; 8 bases are shared with TRBD1. CDR1 and CDR2 from the germline V gene are MDHEN and SYDVKM. V lost 7 bases, J lost 4 bases, and 8 bases stayed unmatched. The CDR3 runs 14 residues. As DNA, the CDR3 is TGTGCCAGCAACTTGGACAGGGCCCCCTATGGCTACACCTTC. Its protein product is CASNLDRAPYGYTF.

The rearrangement links TRBV6-5 to TRBJ2-7; 7 bases agree with TRBD2. The CDR3 is 13 amino acids. After removal of 8 bases from V and 5 bases from J, the junction contained 9 bases not matched to a gene. CDR1 and CDR2 from the germline V gene are MNHEY and SVGAGI. In DNA, the CDR3 is TGTGCCAGCGCCCCAAGGGCGGGGGACGAGCAGTACTTC. Translating it yields CASAPRAGDEQYF.

This sequence joins TRBV9 and TRBJ1-3; D is unclear. With 2 bases removed from V and 2 bases from J, the gap between germline ends came to 11 bases. The CDR3 has 15 residues. Germline V CDR1 and CDR2: SGDLS, YYNGEE. CDR3: CASSVGESPGNTIYF. The CDR3 coding sequence is TGTGCCAGCAGCGTGGGCGAGTCCCCTGGAAACACCATATATTTT.

This rearrangement joins TRBV24-1 to TRBJ2-2; D may be TRBD1 (6 bases). Germline CDR1 KGHDR, CDR2 SFDVKD. V was clipped by 5 bases and J by 1 base, with 10 bases between them. The length of the CDR3 is 15 residues. CDR3 DNA sequence: TGTGCCACCAGTGTTTTACAGGGGAACACCGGGGAGCTGTTTTTT. Its protein is CATSVLQGNTGELFF.

The rearrangement uses TRBV6-2 or TRBV6-3 and TRBJ2-1; D might be TRBD2 (6 bases). The germline V gene has CDR1 MNHEY and CDR2 SVGEGT. The CDR3 totals 18 residues. Deletions cut 0 bases from V and 6 bases from J, with 21 bases between. CDR3 DNA sequence: TGTGCCAGCAGTTACTCGGGTAATGCGGAGGCGGGGCTCAATGAGCAGTTCTTC. It translates to CASSYSGNAEAGLNEQFF.

The chain uses TRBV5-5 and TRBJ2-7; 9 nucleotides align to TRBD2. Germline V gene sequence: CDR1 SGHKS, CDR2 YYEKEE (reference sequence). The CDR3 contains 16 residues. V dropped 1 base and J dropped 1; count of bases not matched to a gene: 6. The CDR3 bases are TGTGCCAGCAGCTTGTATACTAGCGGGTTGTCCTACGAGCAGTACTTC. Protein: CASSLYTSGLSYEQYF. Combining the CDR3 with reference TRBV5-5 and TRBJ2-7 gives the whole variable domain DAGVTQSPTHLIKTRGQQVTLRCSPISGHKSVSWYQQVLGQGPQFIFQYYEKEERGRGNFPDRFSARQFPNYSSELNVNALLLGDSALYLCASSLYTSGLSYEQYFGPGTRLTVT.

V gene TRBV28 combines with J gene TRBJ1-5, with no clear D. V was clipped by 3 bases and J by 6 bases, with 3 bases between them. The CDR3 has 11 residues. Germline lookup yields CDR1 MDHEN and CDR2 SYDVKM. CDR3 protein: CASSFRQPQHF. The DNA for the CDR3 is TGTGCCAGCAGTTTCCGTCAGCCCCAGCATTTT.

There are a few counts of this clone. The V gene is TRBV7-9, the J gene TRBJ1-1; D is possibly TRBD1 (5 bases). The V gene's germline CDR1 is SEHNR and CDR2 FQNEAQ (reference sequence). The CDR3 runs to 14 residues. The V end lost 3 bases, the J end lost 1 base, and 9 bases lay between the germline ends. The CDR3 DNA is TGTGCCAGCAGCTTTAACAGGAGGAACACTGAAGCTTTCTTT. Translating it yields CASSFNRRNTEAFF.

V usage is TRBV9 and J usage is TRBJ1-6, with a possible D match to TRBD1 (6 bases). V lost 4 bases and J 14 bases, leaving 19 bases between the germline ends. The CDR3 covers 14 residues. Germline lookup yields CDR1 SGDLS and CDR2 YYNGEE. The CDR3 is CASSSVPGEGALHF. The CDR3 nucleotides read TGTGCCAGCAGCTCAGTGCCAGGGGAAGGAGCCCTCCACTTT.

The chain uses TRBV7-9 and TRBJ1-2, with 8 bases aligning to TRBD1. Germline values: CDR1 SEHNR, CDR2 FQNEAQ (reference sequence). V lost 3 bases and J lost 0; bases outside the gene matches: 9. The CDR3 spans 17 residues. CDR3 loop: CASSFPSGGPSNYGYTF. DNA of the CDR3: TGTGCCAGCAGCTTTCCGTCAGGGGGCCCTTCTAACTATGGCTACACCTTC.

In its sample, this clone was seen once. J is TRBJ1-1 and V is TRBV18; D ambiguous. CDR1 is KGHSH, CDR2 LQKENI, per germline. The CDR3 totals 11 residues. V shed 1 base and J shed 7 bases, with 4 bases lying between them. CDR3 amino acids: CASSPHSEAFF. Here the CDR3 DNA reads TGTGCCAGCTCACCACACAGTGAAGCTTTCTTT.

The genes are TRBV9 and TRBJ1-1; 8 bases fit TRBD1. Per the germline V gene, CDR1 is SGDLS and CDR2 is YYNGEE. The trim removed 0 bases at V and 1 base at J, leaving 5 bases unmatched. CDR3 length equals 16 residues. Here the CDR3 reads CASSVGVQGANTEAFF. The CDR3 DNA reads TGTGCCAGCAGCGTAGGTGTTCAGGGGGCGAACACTGAAGCTTTCTTT.

The rearrangement links TRBV7-9 to TRBJ2-1, with no clear D. CDR1 and CDR2 from the germline V gene are SEHNR and FQNEAQ (reference sequence). Trimming took 6 bases from V and 0 from J, leaving 6 bases between them. The CDR3 consists of 13 residues. In nucleotides, the CDR3 is TGTGCCAGCAGGAAGAGCTCCTACAATGAGCAGTTCTTC. Its protein is CASRKSSYNEQFF.

CDR3 amino acids: CAWNPLFQDYGYTF. CDR3 nucleotides: TGTGCCTGGAACCCCTTATTTCAGGACTATGGCTACACCTTC. The chain has TRBV30 and TRBJ1-2; D unclear. Germline CDR1 is GTSNPN and CDR2 is SVGIG (reference sequence). There are 14 residues in the CDR3. The V end was cut by 4 bases, the J end by 3 bases, with 15 bases between.

This clone has just one count. The V call is TRBV2, the J call TRBJ2-1; 7 bases are a match to TRBD1. V gave up 6 bases and J gave up 7 bases; unmatched junction bases: 6. Germline CDR1 is SNHLY and CDR2 is FYNNEI. The CDR3 spans 13 residues. CDR3 protein: CASRGTELNEQFF. CDR3 sequence (DNA): TGTGCCAGCAGGGGGACAGAATTAAATGAGCAGTTCTTC.

The chain joins TRBV15 to TRBJ2-7; TRBD2 matches 8 bases. CDR1 is LNHNV, CDR2 YYDKDF, per germline (reference sequence). The V and J ends lost 3 bases and 0 bases, in that order; junction bases with no gene match: 16. The CDR3 loop spans 19 amino acids. CDR3 bases: TGTGCCACCAGCAGGGGACTTAGCGGGGTCACGATCGGCTCCTACGAGCAGTACTTC. Translated: CATSRGLSGVTIGSYEQYF.

The gene calls are TRBV9 and TRBJ1-6, with 10 bases aligning to TRBD1. There are 17 residues in the CDR3. CDR1 and CDR2 (germline): SGDLS, YYNGEE. The ends lost 4 bases at V and 7 bases at J; junction bases unmatched: 11. CDR3 sequence: CASSHPGQGRGNSPLHF. The CDR3 DNA reads TGTGCCAGCAGCCATCCGGGACAGGGGAGGGGAAATTCACCCCTCCACTTT.

The rearrangement joins TRBV5-6 to TRBJ2-7, with a weak D call TRBD1 (6 bases). The length of the CDR3 is 15 residues. Trimming cost V 4 bases and J 2 bases, with 16 bases left between them. Germline values: CDR1 SGHDT, CDR2 YYEEEE. The CDR3 region has the DNA TGTGCCAGCAGCCCGAGGTACAGGGCCCCCTACGAGCAGTACTTC. Its translation: CASSPRYRAPYEQYF. Using reference TRBV5-6 and TRBJ2-7 for the parts outside the CDR3, the full variable domain is DAGVTQSPTHLIKTRGQQVTLRCSPKSGHDTVSWYQQALGQGPQFIFQYYEEEERQRGNFPDRFSGHQFPNYSSELNVNALLLGDSALYLCASSPRYRAPYEQYFGPGTRLTVT.

V gene TRBV5-6 combines with J gene TRBJ1-5, with a weak D call TRBD1 (5 bases). Deletions cut 4 bases from V and 0 bases from J, with 20 bases between. The CDR3 has 18 residues. Germline values: CDR1 SGHDT, CDR2 YYEEEE. CDR3: CASSPYRGAGLSNQPQHF. In DNA, the CDR3 is TGTGCCAGCAGCCCCTATCGCGGGGCAGGGCTTAGCAATCAGCCCCAGCATTTT.

J is TRBJ1-5 and V is TRBV7-8; tentative D call: TRBD1 (5 bases). The CDR3 runs to 14 residues. Trimming cost V 1 base and J 6 bases, with 10 bases left between them. The germline CDR1 and CDR2 sequences are SGHVS and FQNEAQ. The CDR3: CASSLVQGGQPQHF. DNA of the CDR3: TGTGCCAGCAGCTTAGTTCAGGGTGGTCAGCCCCAGCATTTT.

The chain uses TRBV4-1 and TRBJ2-1; 12 nucleotides agree with TRBD2. Per germline, CDR1 MGHRA and CDR2 YSYEKL. CDR3 length: 16 amino acids. The trim removed 4 bases at V and 4 bases at J, leaving 5 bases unmatched. The CDR3 DNA sequence: TGCGCCAGCAGCCTTGGGGGGACTAGCGGGTACAATGAGCAGTTCTTC. The encoded protein is CASSLGGTSGYNEQFF.

This chain links TRBV9 with TRBJ2-3; 7 bases match TRBD1. Germline-derived CDR1 and CDR2 are SGDLS and YYNGEE. The CDR3 sequence is 14 residues long. The V gene end was trimmed by 4 bases and the J gene end by 4 bases; junction bases not matched to a gene: 6. The CDR3 region is CASSFRQGSDTQYF. The CDR3, as DNA: TGTGCCAGCAGCTTCCGACAGGGTTCAGATACGCAGTATTTT.

V gene TRBV7-2 combines with J gene TRBJ2-7; TRBD2 matches at 10 bases. Germline V gives CDR1 SGHTA, CDR2 FQGNSA. The V segment lost 1 base and the J segment 12 bases; nucleotides outside the gene matches: 12. CDR3 length: 15 amino acids. In nucleotides, the CDR3 is TGTGCCAGCAGCTTAGACGCTAGCGGGAGACCCCGGCGGTACTTC. This encodes CASSLDASGRPRRYF.